The 23 T cell receptor beta chains given below trace back to one sample, sequenced in a study of T cells expressing NK-cell markers. TCRdb reprocessed the 5' RACE reads; each CDR3 protein has one entry and no DNA is given. This listing includes over 350,000 distinct CDR3 sequences. The material sequenced was blood T cells: a sorted CD56 or NKG2C T cell subset, CD4+ or CD8+ T cells, or bulk PBMC T cells (not recorded which). All receptors come from a woman in her forties or fifties in good health.

The chain joins TRBV6-6 to TRBJ1-2. The germline CDR1 and CDR2 sequences are MNHNY and SVGAGI (reference sequence). The CDR3 spans 14 residues. CDR3 amino acids: CASSLAVGYYGYTF.

Here the CDR3 reads CASTRVGGEQFF. The chain recombines TRBV19 with TRBJ2-1; TCRdb selects TRBD1, and the lack of DNA leaves this call unchecked. There are 12 residues in the CDR3. Germline CDR1 reads LNHDA; CDR2 reads SQIVND (reference sequence).

The V gene is TRBV4-1, the J gene TRBJ2-7; the D call from TCRdb, TRBD1, cannot be confirmed without DNA. CDR3 length: 17 amino acids. Per the germline V gene, CDR1 is MGHRA and CDR2 is YSYEKL. CDR3 sequence reads: CASSPETGTNLRVEQYF.

The chain carries TRBV27 and TRBJ2-1; TCRdb designates TRBD1, a call that cannot be tested without DNA. The CDR3 has 13 amino acids. CDR1 is MNHEY, CDR2 SMNVEV, per germline (reference sequence). CDR3 loop: CASRGQGWDEQFF.

The V gene is TRBV7-9, the J gene TRBJ1-1. The CDR3 is made up of 13 amino acids. CDR1 is SEHNR and CDR2 is FQNEAQ in the germline V gene (reference sequence). CDR3 sequence: CASRGSMNTEAFF.

The chain couples TRBV4-2 to TRBJ1-2; TCRdb names TRBD1, which stays unverified in the absence of DNA. Germline V gene lookup returns CDR1 LGHNA and CDR2 YNFKEQ. There are 15 residues in the CDR3. The CDR3 spells CASSQDASTGYGYTF.

The CDR3 region is CASSLSPDYQETQYF. The V gene is TRBV7-9, the J gene TRBJ2-5; there is no DNA to check the TCRdb D call of TRBD1. Germline values: CDR1 SEHNR, CDR2 FQNEAQ (reference sequence). The CDR3 sequence is 15 residues long.

This sequence joins TRBV10-3 and TRBJ2-6; TCRdb proposes TRBD1, but this gene call is untestable without DNA. Looked up from germline, CDR1 is ENHRY and CDR2 is SYGVKD. The CDR3 has 14 residues. This chain's CDR3 is CAISTGSGANVLTF.

The chain combines TRBV12-3 or TRBV12-4 with TRBJ2-5. The length of the CDR3 is 15 residues. The CDR3 reads CASSSIAIGEETQYF.

The chain employs TRBV7-8 and TRBJ1-5; TCRdb indicates TRBD1, and absent DNA this call remains unverified. Germline V CDR1 and CDR2: SGHVS, FQNEAQ. The CDR3 is made up of 15 amino acids. The CDR3 reads CASSSMGQGSQPQHF.

The V gene is TRBV27, the J gene TRBJ2-1; the TRBD1 assignment by TCRdb is unverifiable without DNA. In germline, CDR1 is MNHEY, CDR2 SMNVEV (reference sequence). The CDR3 is 20 amino acids. CDR3 residues: CASSFMAGTGYGTPYNEQFF.

The CDR3 loop is CASSRLGEALRGAFF. The chain combines TRBV12-3 or TRBV12-4 with TRBJ1-1. The CDR3 runs 15 residues.

The CDR3: CASSHTGQGSIGELFF. The chain is built from TRBV3-1 and TRBJ2-2; TCRdb gives TRBD1 as the D gene, but with no DNA this cannot be confirmed. The germline CDR1 and CDR2 sequences are LGHDT and YNNKEL (reference sequence). The CDR3 sequence is 16 residues long.

This chain uses TRBV25-1 with TRBJ1-3. From germline, CDR1 is MGHDK and CDR2 SYGVNS. The CDR3 extends over 15 amino acids. This CDR3 is CASSGDGLSGNTIYF.

The CDR3 loop is CASSLGGPTDEQFF. This chain joins TRBV5-4 and TRBJ2-1; TCRdb calls TRBD2, which cannot be checked without DNA. CDR3 length equals 14 residues. Germline assignment: CDR1 SGHNT and CDR2 YYREEE (reference sequence).

This chain joins TRBV5-1 and TRBJ2-2; the D gene TCRdb calls, TRBD2, cannot be checked with no DNA. The CDR3 is made up of 14 amino acids. CDR1 and CDR2 (germline): SGHRS, YFSETQ. CDR3 region: CASHVQGGTGELFF.

The genes are TRBV29-1 and TRBJ2-1. CDR3 length: 13 amino acids. From germline, CDR1 is SQVTM and CDR2 ANQGSEA. CDR3 sequence: CSVERPHDNEQFF.

The V gene is TRBV5-1, the J gene TRBJ1-1. The CDR3 extends over 15 amino acids. Germline V gene sequence: CDR1 SGHRS, CDR2 YFSETQ. CDR3 residues: CASSGLGMLYTEAFF.

V and J are TRBV6-5 and TRBJ2-1. Germline V gene sequence: CDR1 MNHEY, CDR2 SVGAGI. This CDR3 comprises 15 residues. The CDR3 region is CASSYVFRGTGEQFF.

The chain's CDR3 is CASRVGQYTEAFF. This rearrangement joins TRBV10-2 to TRBJ1-1; TCRdb proposes TRBD1, but this gene call is untestable without DNA. Germline V CDR1 and CDR2: WSHSY, SAAADI. This CDR3 is built from 13 residues.

The chain links TRBV6-5 to TRBJ2-1. CDR1 is MNHEY, CDR2 SVGAGI, per germline. This CDR3 has 13 amino acids. CDR3 loop: CASSYFGTNEQFF.

The V and J genes are TRBV5-1 and TRBJ2-3; TCRdb reports TRBD1, a call that lacks DNA to check it against. This CDR3 spans 15 amino acids. Germline V gene lookup returns CDR1 SGHRS and CDR2 YFSETQ. The CDR3 spells CASSLVPGGTDTQYF.

The V and J genes are TRBV21-1 and TRBJ2-1; the D call from TCRdb, TRBD1, cannot be confirmed without DNA. TRBV21-1 represents a pseudogene. This CDR3 comprises 19 residues. This chain's CDR3 is CASSKGPNLNGIDCNEQFF.